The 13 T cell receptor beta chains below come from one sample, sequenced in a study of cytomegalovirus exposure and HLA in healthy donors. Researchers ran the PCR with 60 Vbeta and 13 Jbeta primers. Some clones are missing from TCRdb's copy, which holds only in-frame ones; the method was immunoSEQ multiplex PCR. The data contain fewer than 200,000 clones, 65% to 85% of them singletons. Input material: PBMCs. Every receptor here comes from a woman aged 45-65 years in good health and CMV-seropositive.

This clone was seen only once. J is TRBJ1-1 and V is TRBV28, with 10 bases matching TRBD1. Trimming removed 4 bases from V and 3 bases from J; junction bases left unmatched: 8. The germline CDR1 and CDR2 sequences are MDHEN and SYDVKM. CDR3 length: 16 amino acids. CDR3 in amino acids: CASSSYGQGVDTEAFF. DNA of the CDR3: TGTGCCAGCAGTTCTTACGGACAGGGGGTGGACACTGAAGCTTTCTTT.

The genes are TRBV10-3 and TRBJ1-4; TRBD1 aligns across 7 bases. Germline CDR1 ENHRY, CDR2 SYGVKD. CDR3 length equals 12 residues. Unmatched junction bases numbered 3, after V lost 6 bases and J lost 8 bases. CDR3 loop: CAISGTAEKLFF. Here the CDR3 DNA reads TGTGCCATCAGCGGGACAGCAGAAAAACTGTTTTTT.

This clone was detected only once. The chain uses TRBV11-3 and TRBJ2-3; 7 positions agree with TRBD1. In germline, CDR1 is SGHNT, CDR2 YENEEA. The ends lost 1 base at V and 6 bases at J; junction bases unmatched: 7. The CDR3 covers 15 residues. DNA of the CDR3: TGTGCCAGCAGCTTAGTAGCAGGGGGAGTGGATACGCAGTATTTT. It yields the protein CASSLVAGGVDTQYF.

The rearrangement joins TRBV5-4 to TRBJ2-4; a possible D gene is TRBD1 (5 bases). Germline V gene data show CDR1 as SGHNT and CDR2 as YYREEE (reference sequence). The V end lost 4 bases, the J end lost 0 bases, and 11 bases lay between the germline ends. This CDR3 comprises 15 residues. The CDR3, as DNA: TGTGCCAGCAGCCAGGGTTCCCCAGCCAAAAACATTCAGTACTTC. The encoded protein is CASSQGSPAKNIQYF.

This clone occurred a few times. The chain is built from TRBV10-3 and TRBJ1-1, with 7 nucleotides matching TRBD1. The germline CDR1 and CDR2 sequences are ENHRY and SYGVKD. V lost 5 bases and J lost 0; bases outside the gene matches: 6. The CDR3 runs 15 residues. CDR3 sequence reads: CAISPGQLMNTEAFF. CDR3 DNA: TGTGCCATCAGTCCGGGACAGCTAATGAACACTGAAGCTTTCTTT.

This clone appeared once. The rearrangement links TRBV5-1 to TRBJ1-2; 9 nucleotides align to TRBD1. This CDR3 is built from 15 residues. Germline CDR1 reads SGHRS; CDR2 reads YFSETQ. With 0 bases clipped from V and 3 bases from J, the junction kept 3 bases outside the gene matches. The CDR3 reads CASSLGTGDYYGYTF. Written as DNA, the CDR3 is TGCGCCAGCAGCTTGGGGACAGGGGATTACTATGGCTACACCTTC.

CDR3 loop: CAIKNRDLNTGELFF. The CDR3, as DNA: TGTGCCATCAAAAACAGGGACCTGAACACCGGGGAGCTGTTTTTT. V gene TRBV10-3 combines with J gene TRBJ2-2, with D maybe TRBD1 (6 bases). Per germline, CDR1 ENHRY and CDR2 SYGVKD. Trimming removed 7 bases at V and 1 base at J, with 13 bases between. The CDR3 has 15 amino acids.

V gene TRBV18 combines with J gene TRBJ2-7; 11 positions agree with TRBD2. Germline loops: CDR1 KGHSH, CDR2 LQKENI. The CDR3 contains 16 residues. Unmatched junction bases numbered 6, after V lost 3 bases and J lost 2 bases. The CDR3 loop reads CASSPAGTSGAYEQYF. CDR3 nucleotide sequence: TGTGCCAGCTCACCGGCTGGGACTAGCGGAGCCTACGAGCAGTACTTC. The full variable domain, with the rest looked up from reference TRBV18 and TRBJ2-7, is NAGVMQNPRHLVRRRGQEARLRCSPMKGHSHVYWYRQLPEEGLKFMVYLQKENIIDESGMPKERFSAEFPKEGPSILRIQQVVRGDSAAYFCASSPAGTSGAYEQYFGPGTRLTVT.

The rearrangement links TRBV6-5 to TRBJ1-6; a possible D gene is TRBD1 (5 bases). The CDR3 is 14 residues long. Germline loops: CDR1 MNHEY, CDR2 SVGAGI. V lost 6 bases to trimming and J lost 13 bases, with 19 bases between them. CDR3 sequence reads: CASRTSWGSGPLHF. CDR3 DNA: TGTGCCAGCAGGACCTCGTGGGGCTCTGGTCCCCTCCACTTT.

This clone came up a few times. CDR3 sequence reads: CAWSGGGGGEQFF. Here the CDR3 DNA reads TGTGCCTGGTCTGGAGGAGGGGGCGGTGAGCAGTTCTTC. V is TRBV30 and J is TRBJ2-1; a weak D match, TRBD1 (7 bases). Per the germline V gene, CDR1 is GTSNPN and CDR2 is SVGIG (reference sequence). CDR3 length: 13 residues. Trimming shortened V by 5 bases and J by 9 bases, and 17 bases separated the two germline ends.

CDR3: CASTRSPSGNEKLFF. The CDR3 DNA is TGTGCCAGCACCCGGTCACCGTCTGGTAATGAAAAACTGTTTTTT. J is TRBJ1-4 and V is TRBV28; D is undetermined. The V end lost 7 bases, the J end lost 4 bases, and 16 bases lay between the germline ends. CDR3 length: 15 residues. CDR1 is MDHEN and CDR2 is SYDVKM in the germline V gene.

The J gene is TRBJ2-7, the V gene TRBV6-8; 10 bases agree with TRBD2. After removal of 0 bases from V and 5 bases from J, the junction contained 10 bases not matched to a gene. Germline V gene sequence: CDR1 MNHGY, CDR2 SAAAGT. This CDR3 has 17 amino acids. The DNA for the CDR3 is TGTGCCAGCAGTTACTCCTTCCCTAGCGGGGGTCGGAACGAGCAGTACTTC. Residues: CASSYSFPSGGRNEQYF.

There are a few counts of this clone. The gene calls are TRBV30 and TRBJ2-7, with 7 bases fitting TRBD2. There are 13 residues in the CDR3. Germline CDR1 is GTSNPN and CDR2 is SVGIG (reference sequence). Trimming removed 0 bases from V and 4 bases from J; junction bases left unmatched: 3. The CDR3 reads CAWSVNSGYEQYF. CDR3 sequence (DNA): TGTGCCTGGAGTGTGAATAGCGGGTACGAGCAGTACTTC.